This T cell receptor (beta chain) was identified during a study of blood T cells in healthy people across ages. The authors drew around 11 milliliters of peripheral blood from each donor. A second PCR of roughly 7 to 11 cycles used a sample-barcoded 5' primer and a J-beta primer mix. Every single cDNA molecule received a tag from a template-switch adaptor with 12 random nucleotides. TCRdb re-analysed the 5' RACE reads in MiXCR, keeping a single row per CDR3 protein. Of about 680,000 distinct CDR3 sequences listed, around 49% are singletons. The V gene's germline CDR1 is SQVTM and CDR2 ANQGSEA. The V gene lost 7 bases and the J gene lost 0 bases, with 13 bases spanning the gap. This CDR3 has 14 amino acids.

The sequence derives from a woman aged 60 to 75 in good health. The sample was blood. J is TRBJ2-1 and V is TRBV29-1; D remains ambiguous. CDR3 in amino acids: CSGHTVSSYNEQFF. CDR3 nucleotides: TGCAGCGGACACACGGTTAGCTCCTACAATGAGCAGTTCTTC.